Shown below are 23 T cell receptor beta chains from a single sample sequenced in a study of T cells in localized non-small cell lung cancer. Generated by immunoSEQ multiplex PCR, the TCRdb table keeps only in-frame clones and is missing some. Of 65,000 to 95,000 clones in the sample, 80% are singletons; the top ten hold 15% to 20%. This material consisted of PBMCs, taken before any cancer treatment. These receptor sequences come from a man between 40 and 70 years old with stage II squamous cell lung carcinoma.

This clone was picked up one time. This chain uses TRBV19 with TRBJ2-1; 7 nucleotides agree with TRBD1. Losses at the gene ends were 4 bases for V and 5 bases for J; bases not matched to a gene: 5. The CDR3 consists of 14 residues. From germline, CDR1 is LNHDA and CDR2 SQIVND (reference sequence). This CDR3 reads CASSNDRVNNEQFF. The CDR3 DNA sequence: TGTGCCAGTAGTAACGACAGGGTGAACAATGAGCAGTTCTTC.

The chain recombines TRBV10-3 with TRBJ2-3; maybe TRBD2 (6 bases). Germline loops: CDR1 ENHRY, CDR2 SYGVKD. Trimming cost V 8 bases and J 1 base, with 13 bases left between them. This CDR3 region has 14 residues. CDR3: CAIRPSGGTDTQYF. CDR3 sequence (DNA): TGTGCCATCCGACCCTCGGGGGGCACAGATACGCAGTATTTT.

CDR3 region: CASSKRAGTSGYGELFF. The CDR3 bases are TGTGCCAGCAGCAAGAGAGCCGGGACTAGCGGGTACGGGGAGCTGTTTTTT. The chain is built from TRBV7-3 and TRBJ2-2, with 12 bases identical to TRBD2. CDR1 and CDR2 (germline): SGHTA, FQGTGA. The CDR3 is made up of 17 amino acids. J was trimmed by 7 bases and V by 5 bases; bases with no gene match: 11.

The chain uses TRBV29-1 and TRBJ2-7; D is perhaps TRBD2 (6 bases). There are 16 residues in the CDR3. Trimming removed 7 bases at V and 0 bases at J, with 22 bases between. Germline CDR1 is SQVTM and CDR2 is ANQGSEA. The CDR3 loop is CSALTGTRGASYEQYF. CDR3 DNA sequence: TGCAGCGCACTGACGGGGACTCGCGGGGCCTCCTACGAGCAGTACTTC.

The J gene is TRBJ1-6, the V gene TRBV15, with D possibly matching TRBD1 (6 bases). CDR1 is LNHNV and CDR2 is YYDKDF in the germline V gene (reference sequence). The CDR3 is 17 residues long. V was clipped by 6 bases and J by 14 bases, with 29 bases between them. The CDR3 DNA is TGTGCCACCAGTAGGGGGTCAAGCGCGGCCGGGGATTTGGCCCTCCACTTT. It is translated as CATSRGSSAAGDLALHF. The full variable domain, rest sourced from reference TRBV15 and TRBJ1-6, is DAMVIQNPRYQVTQFGKPVTLSCSQTLNHNVMYWYQQKSSQAPKLLFHYYDKDFNNEADTPDNFQSRRPNTSFCFLDIRSPGLGDTAMYLCATSRGSSAAGDLALHFGNGTRLTVT.

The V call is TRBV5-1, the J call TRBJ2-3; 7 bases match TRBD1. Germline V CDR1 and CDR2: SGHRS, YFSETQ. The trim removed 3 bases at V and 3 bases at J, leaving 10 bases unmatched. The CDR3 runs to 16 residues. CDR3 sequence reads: CASSSTGTDMTDTQYF. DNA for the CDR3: TGCGCCAGCAGCTCTACCGGGACAGACATGACAGATACGCAGTATTTT.

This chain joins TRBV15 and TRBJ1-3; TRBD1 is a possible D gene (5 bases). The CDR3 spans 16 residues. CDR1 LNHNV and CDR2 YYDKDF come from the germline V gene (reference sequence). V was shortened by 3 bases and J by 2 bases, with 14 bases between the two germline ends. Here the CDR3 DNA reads TGTGCCACCAGCAGCGCCATACAGGCCCCTGGAAACACCATATATTTT. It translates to CATSSAIQAPGNTIYF.

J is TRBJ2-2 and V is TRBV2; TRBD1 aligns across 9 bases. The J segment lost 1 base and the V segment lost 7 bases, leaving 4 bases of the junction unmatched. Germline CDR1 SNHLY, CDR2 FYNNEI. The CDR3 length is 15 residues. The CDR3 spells CASKGDRVNTGELFF. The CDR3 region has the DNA TGTGCCAGCAAGGGGGACAGGGTGAACACCGGGGAGCTGTTTTTT.

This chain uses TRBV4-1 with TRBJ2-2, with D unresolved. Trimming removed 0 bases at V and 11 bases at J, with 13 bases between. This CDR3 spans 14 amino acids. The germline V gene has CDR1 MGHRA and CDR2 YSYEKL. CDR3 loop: CASSQEDRVGELFF. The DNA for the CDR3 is TGCGCCAGCAGCCAAGAAGACCGCGTAGGAGAGCTGTTTTTT.

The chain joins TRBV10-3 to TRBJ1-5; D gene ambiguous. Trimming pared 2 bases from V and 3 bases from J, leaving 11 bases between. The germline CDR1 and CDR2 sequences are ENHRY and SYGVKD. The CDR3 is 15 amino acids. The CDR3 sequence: CAISEATTNNQPQHF. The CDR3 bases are TGTGCCATCAGTGAGGCCACGACGAACAATCAGCCCCAGCATTTT.

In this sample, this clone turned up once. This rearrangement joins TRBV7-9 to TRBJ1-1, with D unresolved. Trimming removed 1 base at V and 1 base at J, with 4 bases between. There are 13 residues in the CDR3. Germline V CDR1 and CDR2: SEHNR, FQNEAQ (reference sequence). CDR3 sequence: CASSLGRNTEAFF. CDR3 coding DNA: TGTGCCAGCAGCTTAGGCCGGAACACTGAAGCTTTCTTT.

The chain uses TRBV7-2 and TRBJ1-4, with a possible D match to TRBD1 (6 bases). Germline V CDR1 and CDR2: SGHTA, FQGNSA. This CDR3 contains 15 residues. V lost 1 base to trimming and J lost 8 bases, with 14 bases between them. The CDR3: CASSLGGQIGEKLFF. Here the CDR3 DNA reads TGTGCCAGCAGCTTAGGCGGACAGATCGGCGAAAAACTGTTTTTT.

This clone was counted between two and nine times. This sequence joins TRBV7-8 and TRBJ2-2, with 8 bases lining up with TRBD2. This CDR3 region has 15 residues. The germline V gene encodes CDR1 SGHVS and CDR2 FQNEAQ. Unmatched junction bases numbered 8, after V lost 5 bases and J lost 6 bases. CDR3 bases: TGTGCCAGCAGCACGGGGGGGGCTGGAGCCGGGGAGCTGTTTTTT. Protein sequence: CASSTGGAGAGELFF.

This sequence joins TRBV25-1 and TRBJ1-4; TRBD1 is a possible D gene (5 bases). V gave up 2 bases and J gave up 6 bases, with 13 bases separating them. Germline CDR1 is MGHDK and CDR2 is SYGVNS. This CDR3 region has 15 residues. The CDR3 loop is CASSEPGRVDEKLFF. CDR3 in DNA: TGTGCCAGCAGTGAACCGGGCAGGGTCGATGAAAAACTGTTTTTT. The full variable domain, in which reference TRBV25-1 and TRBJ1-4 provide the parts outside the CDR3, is EADIYQTPRYLVIGTGKKITLECSQTMGHDKMYWYQQDPGMELHLIHYSYGVNSTEKGDLSSESTVSRIRTEHFPLTLESARPSHTSQYLCASSEPGRVDEKLFFGSGTQLSVL.

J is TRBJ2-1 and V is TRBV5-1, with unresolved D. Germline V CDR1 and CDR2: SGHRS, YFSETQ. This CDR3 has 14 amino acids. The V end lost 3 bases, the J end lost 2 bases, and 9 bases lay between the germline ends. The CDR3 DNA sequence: TGCGCCAGCAGCTGGGGAAACCCCTACAATGAGCAGTTCTTC. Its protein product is CASSWGNPYNEQFF.

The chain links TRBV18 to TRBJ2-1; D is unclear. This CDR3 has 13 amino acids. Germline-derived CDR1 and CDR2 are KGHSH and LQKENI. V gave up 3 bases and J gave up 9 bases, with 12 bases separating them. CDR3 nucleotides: TGTGCCAGCTCACCTATAGGGTATGGTGAGCAGTTCTTC. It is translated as CASSPIGYGEQFF. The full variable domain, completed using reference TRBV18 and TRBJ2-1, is NAGVMQNPRHLVRRRGQEARLRCSPMKGHSHVYWYRQLPEEGLKFMVYLQKENIIDESGMPKERFSAEFPKEGPSILRIQQVVRGDSAAYFCASSPIGYGEQFFGPGTRLTVL.

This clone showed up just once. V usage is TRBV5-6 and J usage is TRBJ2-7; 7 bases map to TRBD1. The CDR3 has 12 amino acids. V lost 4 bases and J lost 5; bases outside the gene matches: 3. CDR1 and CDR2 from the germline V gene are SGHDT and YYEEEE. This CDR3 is CASSGQADEQYF. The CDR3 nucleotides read TGTGCCAGCAGCGGACAGGCGGACGAGCAGTACTTC.

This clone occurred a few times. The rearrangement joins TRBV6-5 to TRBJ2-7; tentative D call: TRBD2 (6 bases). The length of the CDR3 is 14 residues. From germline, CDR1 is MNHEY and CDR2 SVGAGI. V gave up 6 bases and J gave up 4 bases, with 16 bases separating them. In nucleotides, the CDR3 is TGTGCCAGCAGCTACCGGGACGGGGGTTACGAGCAGTACTTC. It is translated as CASSYRDGGYEQYF.

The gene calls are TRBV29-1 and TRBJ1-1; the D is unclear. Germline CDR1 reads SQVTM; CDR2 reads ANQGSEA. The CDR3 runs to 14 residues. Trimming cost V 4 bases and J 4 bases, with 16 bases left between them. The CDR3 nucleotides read TGCAGCGTTGTACGCCAAGGGAAGGGCACTGAAGCTTTCTTT. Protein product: CSVVRQGKGTEAFF.

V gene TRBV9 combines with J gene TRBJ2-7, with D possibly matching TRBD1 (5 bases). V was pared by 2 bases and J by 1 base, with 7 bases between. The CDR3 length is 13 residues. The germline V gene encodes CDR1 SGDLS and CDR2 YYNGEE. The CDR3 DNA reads TGTGCCAGCAGCGTGACAGCGTCCTACGAGCAGTACTTC. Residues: CASSVTASYEQYF.

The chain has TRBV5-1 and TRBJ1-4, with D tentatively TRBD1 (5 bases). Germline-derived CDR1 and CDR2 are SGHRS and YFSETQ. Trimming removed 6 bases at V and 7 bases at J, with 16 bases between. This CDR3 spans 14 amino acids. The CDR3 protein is CASNPGGAREKLFF. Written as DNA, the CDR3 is TGCGCCAGCAACCCGGGAGGGGCGCGTGAAAAACTGTTTTTT.

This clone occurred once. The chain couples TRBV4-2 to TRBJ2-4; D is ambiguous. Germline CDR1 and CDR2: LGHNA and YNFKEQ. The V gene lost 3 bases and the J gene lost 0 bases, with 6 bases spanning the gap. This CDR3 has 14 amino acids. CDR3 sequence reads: CASSQELAKNIQYF. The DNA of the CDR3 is TGTGCCAGCAGCCAGGAGCTAGCCAAAAACATTCAGTACTTC.

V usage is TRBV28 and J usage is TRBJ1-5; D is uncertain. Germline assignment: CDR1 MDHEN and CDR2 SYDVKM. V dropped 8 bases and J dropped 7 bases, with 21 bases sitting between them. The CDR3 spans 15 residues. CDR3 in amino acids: CASSPGSRNMQPQHF. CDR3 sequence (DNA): TGTGCCAGCTCCCCTGGGAGTAGGAATATGCAGCCCCAGCATTTT.